This T cell receptor (beta chain) was recovered during a study of CD8+ T cells in alopecia areata. Regarding the study as a whole: Whereas mice showed it more clearly, TCR sharing across patients was murkier, possibly because of HLA.

Isolated RNA was reverse transcribed into cDNA used as the sequencing template. Libraries were prepared by immunoSEQ multiplex PCR; TCRdb keeps only in-frame clonotypes and omits some of them. The profile shows over 150,000 clones, 59% of them singletons. From alopecia areata patients, lesional scalp punch biopsies and peripheral blood were collected. For this clone: The antigen remains unidentified.

V lost 4 bases to trimming and J lost 6 bases; unmatched junction nucleotides: 14. The CDR3 extends over 17 amino acids. Germline V gene data show CDR1 as SGHRS and CDR2 as YFSETQ. Specimen: CD4+ T cells sorted from blood, collected at week 0. This chain connects TRBV5-1 to TRBJ2-3; 10 positions agree with TRBD1. This receptor was obtained from a human donor with alopecia areata. CDR3 amino acids: CASSPLHPGQGSDTQYF. The CDR3 coding sequence is TGCGCCAGCAGCCCTCTCCACCCGGGACAGGGGTCCGATACGCAGTATTTT.